A single sample gave rise to the 14 T cell receptor beta chains below, sequenced in a study of T cell changes during pregnancy in multiple sclerosis. TCRdb keeps only in-frame clones here, not all; method: immunoSEQ multiplex PCR. Among 40,000 to 45,000 clones, 85% to 95% were seen once, and the ten largest hold approximately 0.61%. Sequencing used CD4+ T cells from peripheral blood mononuclear cells, obtained in the third trimester of pregnancy. These receptors all stem from a female donor with multiple sclerosis, enrolled in a pregnancy study.

This chain links TRBV7-3 with TRBJ2-3; the match to TRBD1 covers 8 bases. CDR3 size: 14 residues. Germline assignment: CDR1 SGHTA and CDR2 FQGTGA. V shed 1 base and J 9 bases; nucleotides not matched to a gene: 6. The CDR3 DNA reads as TGTGCCAGCAGCTTAAGTATGACAGGGGACACGCAGTATTTT. Translation gives CASSLSMTGDTQYF.

The count of this clone is one. The J gene is TRBJ2-1, the V gene TRBV7-9, with 7 positions matching TRBD2. The CDR3 is 17 residues long. Germline values: CDR1 SEHNR, CDR2 FQNEAQ (reference sequence). Trimming at V came to 0 bases and at J to 5 bases, leaving 10 bases not matched to a gene. Here the CDR3 DNA reads TGTGCCAGCAGCTTAGCGCTGGCTAGCGGACTGAACAATGAGCAGTTCTTC. Its translation: CASSLALASGLNNEQFF.

The rearrangement joins TRBV5-1 to TRBJ2-7; TRBD1 matches 8 bases. This CDR3 contains 14 residues. Looked up from germline, CDR1 is SGHRS and CDR2 is YFSETQ. Losses at the gene ends were 3 bases for V and 3 bases for J; bases not matched to a gene: 5. CDR3 protein: CASSSTGGNYEQYF. The DNA of the CDR3 is TGCGCCAGCAGCTCAACAGGGGGGAACTACGAGCAGTACTTC.

V gene TRBV4-1 combines with J gene TRBJ1-5; D is unclear. CDR3 length: 17 amino acids. The V and J ends lost 1 base and 3 bases respectively, with 16 bases between them. Germline V lookup: CDR1 MGHRA, CDR2 YSYEKL. CDR3 bases: TGCGCCAGCAGCCAAGCAGGTACGCACAGCCTCAATCAGCCCCAGCATTTT. Its translation is CASSQAGTHSLNQPQHF.

This clone was recorded a few times. The rearrangement uses TRBV27 and TRBJ1-1, with D possibly matching TRBD1 (5 bases). With 3 bases removed from V and 1 base from J, the gap between germline ends came to 9 bases. In germline, CDR1 is MNHEY, CDR2 SMNVEV (reference sequence). CDR3 length: 14 residues. In DNA, the CDR3 is TGTGCCAGCAGTTTTAGGGGTAAGAACACTGAAGCTTTCTTT. This gives the protein CASSFRGKNTEAFF.

This chain connects TRBV14 to TRBJ2-3; TRBD2 aligns across 7 bases. Looked up from germline, CDR1 is SGHDN and CDR2 is FVKESK. The CDR3 has 18 amino acids. Trimming removed 3 bases from V and 2 bases from J; junction bases left unmatched: 14. As DNA, the CDR3 is TGTGCCAGCAGCCAGATACCCGCGACTAGCTTTTTCACAGATACGCAGTATTTT. It translates to CASSQIPATSFFTDTQYF.

The J gene is TRBJ2-7, the V gene TRBV29-1; 7 positions agree with TRBD2. Unmatched junction bases numbered 11, after V lost 2 bases and J lost 7 bases. This CDR3 has 14 residues. Per the germline V gene, CDR1 is SQVTM and CDR2 is ANQGSEA. The CDR3: CSVEPSGVTREQYF. The CDR3 DNA reads TGCAGCGTTGAACCCAGCGGGGTGACCAGAGAGCAGTACTTC.

The rearrangement joins TRBV29-1 to TRBJ1-1; weak D call: TRBD1 (5 bases). The germline V gene encodes CDR1 SQVTM and CDR2 ANQGSEA. V dropped 5 bases and J dropped 0 bases, with 13 bases sitting between them. This CDR3 comprises 14 residues. The CDR3 DNA reads TGCAGCGTTTCGATGGACACTATGAACACTGAAGCTTTCTTT. The encoded protein is CSVSMDTMNTEAFF.

The V and J genes are TRBV7-6 and TRBJ2-2, with D unresolved. The CDR3 loop spans 14 amino acids. Trimming took 3 bases from V and 0 from J, leaving 5 bases between them. The V gene's germline CDR1 is SGHVS and CDR2 FNYEAQ. The CDR3 DNA reads as TGTGCCAGCAGCTTTGGGCCGAACACCGGGGAGCTGTTTTTT. Its translation: CASSFGPNTGELFF.

The chain is built from TRBV15 and TRBJ1-3; maybe TRBD1 (6 bases). The CDR3 is 14 residues long. Per the germline V gene, CDR1 is LNHNV and CDR2 is YYDKDF (reference sequence). V was clipped by 3 bases and J by 9 bases, with 15 bases between them. The CDR3 spells CATSSTKGVPTIYF. The DNA of the CDR3 is TGTGCCACCAGCAGTACGAAGGGGGTCCCCACCATATATTTT.

This sequence joins TRBV19 and TRBJ1-3, with 9 bases aligning to TRBD1. With V trimmed by 7 bases and J by 0 bases, 4 bases remained unmatched. The germline gives CDR1 LNHDA, CDR2 SQIVND (reference sequence). CDR3 length: 15 amino acids. CDR3 bases: TGTGCCAGTACTTCGACAGGGGGCTCTGGAAACACCATATATTTT. Translated, it gives CASTSTGGSGNTIYF.

This clone is a singleton in its sample. The chain employs TRBV9 and TRBJ2-1; no clear D. The CDR3 runs 13 residues. CDR1 SGDLS and CDR2 YYNGEE come from the germline V gene. V shed 0 bases and J shed 5 bases, with 6 bases lying between them. The CDR3 here is CASSVVENNEQFF. CDR3 sequence (DNA): TGTGCCAGCAGCGTAGTGGAGAACAATGAGCAGTTCTTC.

The chain couples TRBV10-3 to TRBJ1-1, with D possibly matching TRBD1 (6 bases). The CDR3 has 13 residues. The germline gives CDR1 ENHRY, CDR2 SYGVKD. V gave up 5 bases and J gave up 6 bases, with 13 bases separating them. The CDR3 DNA reads as TGTGCCATCAGTAGTAGGGGGGGGTCTGAAGCTTTCTTT. Protein sequence: CAISSRGGSEAFF.

The V call is TRBV10-3, the J call TRBJ1-2; the D is unclear. This CDR3 is built from 12 residues. Per the germline V gene, CDR1 is ENHRY and CDR2 is SYGVKD. V lost 5 bases to trimming and J lost 4 bases, with 8 bases between them. CDR3 in amino acids: CAISSVAYGYTF. The CDR3 DNA reads as TGTGCCATCAGTTCAGTCGCCTATGGCTACACCTTC.